This is a list of T cell receptor beta chains from one sample in a study. TCRdb used MiXCR to reprocess the RT-PCR reads, holding one entry per CDR3 protein. The data contain about 680,000 distinct CDR3 sequences, approximately 15% of them singletons. The sequencing sample was made of memory CD4+ T cells from blood. The receptors originated from a female donor in good health, serving as a healthy control. Each CDR3 is given with its conserved first and last residue. The order of the fields is V gene, clone size, D gene, J gene, CDR3 length, CDR3 protein, CDR3 DNA. A D gene is named only where the DNA matches it firmly. The size of a clone is reported for some rows only, either as once, few or many, or as a class for expanded clones.

V gene: TRBV18
clone size: .
D gene: .
J gene: TRBJ2-7
CDR3 length: 14
CDR3 protein: CASSPEQFSYEQYF
CDR3 DNA: TGTGCCAGCTCACCTGAACAGTTCTCCTACGAGCAGTACTTC

V gene: TRBV25-1
clone size: few
D gene: .
J gene: TRBJ1-4
CDR3 length: 14
CDR3 protein: CASSDRETNEKLFF
CDR3 DNA: TGTGCCAGCAGTGACAGGGAAACTAATGAAAAACTGTTTTTT

V gene: TRBV12-3/TRBV12-4
clone size: .
D gene: .
J gene: TRBJ1-1
CDR3 length: 12
CDR3 protein: CACNSMNTEAFF
CDR3 DNA: TGTGCCTGCAACAGCATGAACACTGAAGCTTTCTTT

V gene: TRBV5-1
clone size: .
D gene: .
J gene: TRBJ1-1
CDR3 length: 15
CDR3 protein: CAVRRGPDLNTEAFF
CDR3 DNA: TGCGCCGTCCGAAGGGGCCCTGACTTGAACACTGAAGCTTTCTTT

V gene: TRBV7-3
clone size: .
D gene: TRBD2
J gene: TRBJ2-1
CDR3 length: 16
CDR3 protein: CASSFSGRADYNEQFF
CDR3 DNA: TGTGCCAGCAGCTTTAGCGGGAGGGCCGATTACAATGAGCAGTTCTTC

V gene: TRBV7-2
clone size: .
D gene: .
J gene: TRBJ1-2
CDR3 length: 14
CDR3 protein: CASSSFTGEVIQAF
CDR3 DNA: TGTGCCAGCAGCTCATTCACCGGTGAGGTGATTCAGGCTTTC

V gene: TRBV15
clone size: many
D gene: TRBD1
J gene: TRBJ2-7
CDR3 length: 15
CDR3 protein: CATSSPGDRGYEQYF
CDR3 DNA: TGTGCCACCAGCAGTCCCGGGGACAGGGGCTACGAGCAGTACTTC

V gene: TRBV2
clone size: .
D gene: .
J gene: TRBJ1-5
CDR3 length: 14
CDR3 protein: CASRDVASNQPQHF
CDR3 DNA: TGTGCCAGCAGGGACGTCGCGAGCAATCAGCCCCAGCATTTT

V gene: TRBV28
clone size: few
D gene: .
J gene: TRBJ2-7
CDR3 length: 15
CDR3 protein: CASSAQPGLFYEQYF
CDR3 DNA: TGTGCCAGCAGCGCCCAACCAGGGTTGTTCTACGAGCAGTACTTC

V gene: TRBV4-2
clone size: .
D gene: TRBD1
J gene: TRBJ2-7
CDR3 length: 15
CDR3 protein: CASSLDRGDSYEQYF
CDR3 DNA: TGTGCCAGCAGCCTAGACAGGGGAGATTCCTACGAGCAGTACTTC

V gene: TRBV28
clone size: .
D gene: .
J gene: TRBJ1-1
CDR3 length: 16
CDR3 protein: CASSPSIGAGNTEAFF
CDR3 DNA: TGTGCCAGCAGTCCATCTATAGGGGCCGGGAACACTGAAGCTTTCTTT

V gene: TRBV12-3/TRBV12-4
clone size: many
D gene: TRBD2
J gene: TRBJ2-1
CDR3 length: 16
CDR3 protein: CASSRGEDASYNEQFF
CDR3 DNA: TGTGCCAGCAGCCGGGGGGAGGACGCTTCGTACAATGAGCAGTTCTTC

V gene: TRBV6-1
clone size: .
D gene: .
J gene: TRBJ2-1
CDR3 length: 15
CDR3 protein: CASSEPGRSYNEQFF
CDR3 DNA: TGTGCCAGCAGTGAACCGGGACGCTCCTACAATGAGCAGTTCTTC

V gene: TRBV5-1
clone size: .
D gene: TRBD2
J gene: TRBJ2-3
CDR3 length: 18
CDR3 protein: CASSLEQGTSGSTDTQYF
CDR3 DNA: TGCGCCAGCAGCTTGGAACAAGGGACTAGCGGGAGCACAGATACGCAGTATTTT

V gene: TRBV6-2/TRBV6-3
clone size: .
D gene: .
J gene: TRBJ1-1
CDR3 length: 14
CDR3 protein: CASSPYGVGTEAFF
CDR3 DNA: TGTGCCAGCAGTCCTTATGGGGTTGGCACTGAAGCTTTCTTT

V gene: TRBV20-1
clone size: many
D gene: .
J gene: TRBJ1-6
CDR3 length: 16
CDR3 protein: CSARDQGRVANSPLHF
CDR3 DNA: TGCAGTGCTAGAGACCAGGGGAGAGTAGCTAATTCACCCCTCCACTTT